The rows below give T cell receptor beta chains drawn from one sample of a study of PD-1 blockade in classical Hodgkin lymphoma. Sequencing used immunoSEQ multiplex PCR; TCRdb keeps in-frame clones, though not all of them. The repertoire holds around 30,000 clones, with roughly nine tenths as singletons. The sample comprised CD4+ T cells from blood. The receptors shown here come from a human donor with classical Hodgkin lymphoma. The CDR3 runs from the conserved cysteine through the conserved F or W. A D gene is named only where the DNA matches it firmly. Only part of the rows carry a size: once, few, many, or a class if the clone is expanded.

CASSRIYTDTQYF TGTGCCAGCAGCAGGATCTACACAGATACGCAGTATTTT TRBV7-8 once TRBJ2-3 NA
CASSPAGQTPSAGELFF TGTGCCAGCAGCCCCGCCGGCCAGACCCCGAGCGCCGGGGAGCTGTTTTTT TRBV7-9 few TRBJ2-2 NA
CASIERGGTDTQYF TGTGCCAGCATAGAGCGGGGGGGCACAGATACGCAGTATTTT TRBV6-1 NA TRBJ2-3 TRBD2
CASSPNAGLNEKLFF TGTGCCAGCAGCCCCAATGCGGGTCTTAATGAAAAACTGTTTTTT TRBV7-2 NA TRBJ1-4 NA
CAPVGEEEQTVF TGTGCACCGGTTGGGGAAGAGGAGCAAACTGTTTTT TRBV12-2 NA TRBJ1-4 NA
CASSHNPGQGAYEQYF TGTGCCAGCAGTCATAATCCGGGACAGGGGGCCTACGAGCAGTACTTC TRBV7-2 NA TRBJ2-7 TRBD1
CASSRTGTSGTYEQFF TGTGCCAGCAGCAGAACCGGGACTAGCGGGACCTATGAGCAGTTCTTC TRBV7-3 NA TRBJ2-1 TRBD2
CASSWGEDTEAFF TGTGCCAGCAGTTGGGGGGAGGACACTGAAGCTTTCTTT TRBV28 once TRBJ1-1 NA
CASSLWGRDREQYF TGTGCCAGCAGCTTGTGGGGAAGGGATCGCGAGCAGTACTTC TRBV5-4 NA TRBJ2-7 NA
CASSLGLASYNEQFF TGCGCCAGCAGCTTGGGGCTAGCGAGCTACAATGAGCAGTTCTTC TRBV5-1 NA TRBJ2-1 NA
CASSLDRGSDYEQFF TGTGCCAGCAGCCTCGACAGGGGGTCGGACTATGAGCAGTTCTTC TRBV7-9 NA TRBJ2-1 TRBD1
CSVARQGDEQYF TGCAGCGTTGCCAGACAGGGCGACGAGCAGTACTTC TRBV29-1 NA TRBJ2-7 TRBD1
CASSGGLAGVSSYNEQFF TGTGCCAGCAGCGGGGGACTAGCGGGAGTAAGCTCCTACAATGAGCAGTTCTTC TRBV5-6 NA TRBJ2-1 TRBD2
CASSLDPAGQETQYF TGTGCCAGCAGCTTGGATCCCGCAGGACAAGAGACCCAGTACTTC TRBV5-4 NA TRBJ2-5 NA
CASSPDRPGQGANEQFF TGTGCCAGCTCACCAGACCGACCGGGACAGGGGGCCAATGAGCAGTTCTTC TRBV18 NA TRBJ2-1 TRBD1
CASTDRLGYGYTF TGTGCCAGCACGGACAGGCTCGGCTATGGCTACACCTTC TRBV6-6 NA TRBJ1-2 TRBD1
CASSSLAGVVSEQYF TGTGCCAGCAGCTCCTTAGCGGGAGTGGTATCCGAGCAGTACTTC TRBV7-2 NA TRBJ2-7 TRBD2
CASSPGPNQPQHF TGTGCCAGTAGCCCCGGACCCAATCAGCCCCAGCATTTT TRBV19 NA TRBJ1-5 NA
CASSPEGPIYEQYF TGTGCCAGCAGCCCCGAGGGACCGATATACGAGCAGTACTTC TRBV5-5 few TRBJ2-7 NA
CASSYSITGWTWTQYF TGTGCCAGCAGTTACTCGATTACAGGGTGGACGTGGACCCAGTACTTC TRBV6-5 NA TRBJ2-5 NA
CASSSPPRETQYF TGTGCCAGCAGTTCACCTCCTCGGGAGACCCAGTACTTC TRBV27 NA TRBJ2-5 NA
CASSSPGPVYGYTF TGTGCCAGCAGTTCGCCGGGGCCTGTCTATGGCTACACCTTC TRBV28 NA TRBJ1-2 NA
CASRDESNTEAFF TGTGCCAGCAGGGATGAATCAAACACTGAAGCTTTCTTT TRBV7-2 once TRBJ1-1 NA
CASTLQGVGNTIYF TGTGCCAGTACCTTACAGGGGGTCGGAAACACCATATATTTT TRBV19 NA TRBJ1-3 TRBD1
CAISESTRNEQFF TGTGCCATCAGTGAGTCGACTCGCAATGAGCAGTTCTTC TRBV10-3 NA TRBJ2-1 NA
CASSEWAGSGANVLTF TGTGCCAGCAGTGAATGGGCGGGCTCTGGGGCCAACGTCCTGACTTTC TRBV25-1 NA TRBJ2-6 NA
CASSFGGRTTGELFF TGTGCCAGCAGCTTCGGCGGGCGAACGACCGGGGAGCTGTTTTTT TRBV11-3 few TRBJ2-2 NA
CASSLNKDNEQFF TGTGCCAGCAGCTTGAACAAAGACAATGAGCAGTTCTTC TRBV7-3 NA TRBJ2-1 NA
CASSLGGLNTDTQYF TGTGCCAGCAGCTTAGGGGGCCTCAACACAGATACGCAGTATTTT TRBV11-2 once TRBJ2-3 NA
CASSQGLYTGELFF TGTGCCAGCAGCCAGGGACTTTACACCGGGGAGCTGTTTTTT TRBV7-2 NA TRBJ2-2 NA
CASSQAAGAETPHQPQHF TGTGCCAGCAGCCAAGCGGCAGGGGCCGAAACCCCCCATCAGCCCCAGCATTTT TRBV7-2 NA TRBJ1-5 NA
CASSLNGGEQYF TGCGCCAGCAGCCTGAACGGGGGCGAGCAGTACTTC TRBV5-1 NA TRBJ2-7 NA
CASSPPNRAGEQYF TGTGCCAGCTCACCACCGAATAGGGCGGGCGAGCAGTACTTC TRBV18 NA TRBJ2-7 NA
CASSATGLNTGELFF TGTGCCAGCAGCGCTACAGGGCTGAACACCGGGGAGCTGTTTTTT TRBV6-1 NA TRBJ2-2 NA
CASSLSTGELFF TGTGCCAGCAGCCTATCGACCGGGGAGCTGTTTTTT TRBV7-9 NA TRBJ2-2 NA